This T cell receptor beta chain came from a study of cytomegalovirus exposure and HLA in healthy donors. The germline CDR1 and CDR2 sequences are KGHSH and LQKENI. V lost 6 bases to trimming and J lost 3 bases, with 14 bases between them. There are 15 residues in the CDR3. PCR was performed using 60 Vbeta and 13 Jbeta primers. Only in-frame clones appear in the TCRdb table, and some are missing; sequencing was by immunoSEQ multiplex PCR. The sample lists about 94,000 clones, roughly 79% occurring once. This sequence originates from a male donor in good health and CMV-seronegative. What was sequenced was PBMCs. The chain joins TRBV18 to TRBJ1-4, with D possibly TRBD1 on 5 matching bases. Written as DNA, the CDR3 is TGTGCCAGCTCCCGGAGGGACGGCCCTAATGAAAAACTGTTTTTT. This translates into CASSRRDGPNEKLFF.